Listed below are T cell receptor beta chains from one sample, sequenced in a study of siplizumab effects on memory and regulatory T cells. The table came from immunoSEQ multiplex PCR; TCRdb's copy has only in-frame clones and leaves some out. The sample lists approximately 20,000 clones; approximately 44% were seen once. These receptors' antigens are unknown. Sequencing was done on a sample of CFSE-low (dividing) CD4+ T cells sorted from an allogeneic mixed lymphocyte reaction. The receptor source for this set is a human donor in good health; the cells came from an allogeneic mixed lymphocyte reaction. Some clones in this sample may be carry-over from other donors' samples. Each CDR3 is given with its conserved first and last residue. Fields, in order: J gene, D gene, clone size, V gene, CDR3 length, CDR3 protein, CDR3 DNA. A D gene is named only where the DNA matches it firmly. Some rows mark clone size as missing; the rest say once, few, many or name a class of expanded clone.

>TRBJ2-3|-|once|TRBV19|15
CASSIQGGSTDTQYF
TGTGCCAGTAGTATCCAGGGCGGGAGCACAGATACGCAGTATTTT
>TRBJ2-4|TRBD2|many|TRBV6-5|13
CASRLAGENIQYF
TGTGCCAGCAGATTAGCGGGAGAAAACATTCAGTACTTC
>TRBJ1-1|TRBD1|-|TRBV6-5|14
CASSSATGATEAFF
TGTGCCAGCAGTTCAGCGACAGGGGCCACTGAAGCTTTCTTT
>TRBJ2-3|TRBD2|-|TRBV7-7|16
CASSQGTSGEADTQYF
TGTGCCAGCAGCCAGGGGACTAGCGGGGAGGCAGATACGCAGTATTTT
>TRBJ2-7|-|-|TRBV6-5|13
CASSSAFSYEQYF
TGTGCCAGCAGTTCTGCCTTTTCCTACGAGCAGTACTTC
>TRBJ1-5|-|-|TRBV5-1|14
CASSSGLGNQPQHF
TGCGCCAGCAGCTCTGGACTTGGCAATCAGCCCCAGCATTTT
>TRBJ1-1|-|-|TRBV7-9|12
CASSLRDTAAFF
TGTGCCAGCAGCTTAAGAGATACAGCAGCTTTCTTT
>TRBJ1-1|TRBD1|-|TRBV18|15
CASSPLRGQTTEAFF
TGTGCCAGCTCACCCCTCAGGGGGCAGACCACTGAAGCTTTCTTT
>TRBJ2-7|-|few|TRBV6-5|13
CASSEASRYEQYF
TGTGCCAGCAGTGAAGCTTCGAGGTACGAGCAGTACTTC
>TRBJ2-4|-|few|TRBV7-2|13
CASSLARKNIQYF
TGTGCCAGCAGCTTAGCCCGGAAAAACATTCAGTACTTC
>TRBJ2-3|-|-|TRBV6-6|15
CASSYQGSHTDTQYF
TGTGCCAGCAGTTATCAAGGTTCCCACACAGATACGCAGTATTTT
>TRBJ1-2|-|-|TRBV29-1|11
CSGGHPDGYTF
TGCAGCGGAGGACACCCTGATGGCTACACCTTC